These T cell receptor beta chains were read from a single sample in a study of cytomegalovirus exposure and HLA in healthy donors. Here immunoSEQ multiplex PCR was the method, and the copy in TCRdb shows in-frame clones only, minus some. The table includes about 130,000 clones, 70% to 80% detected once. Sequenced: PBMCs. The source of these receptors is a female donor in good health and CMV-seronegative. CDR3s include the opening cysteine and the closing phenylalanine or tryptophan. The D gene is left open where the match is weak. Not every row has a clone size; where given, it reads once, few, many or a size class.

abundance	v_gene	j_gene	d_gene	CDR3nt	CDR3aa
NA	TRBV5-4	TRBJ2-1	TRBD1	TGTGCCAGTGGCCGGGACAGGGGGCTTGATGAGCAGTTCTTC	CASGRDRGLDEQFF
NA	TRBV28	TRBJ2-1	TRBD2	TGTGCCAGCAGTTTGCAGGGACTAGCGGGAGTGATTCCGTTCTTC	CASSLQGLAGVIPFF
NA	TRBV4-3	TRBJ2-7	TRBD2	TGCGCCAGCAGCCAGTCCCGAGCGGGAGGATCGTCCTACGAGCAGTACTTC	CASSQSRAGGSSYEQYF
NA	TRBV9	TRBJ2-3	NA	TGTGCCAGCAGCGTTGCAGCGGTGGATACGCAGTATTTT	CASSVAAVDTQYF
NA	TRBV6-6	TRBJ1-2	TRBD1	TGTGCCAGCAGCCCAGGGGGTGTGAACTATGGCTACACCTTC	CASSPGGVNYGYTF
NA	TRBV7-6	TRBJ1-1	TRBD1	TGTGCCAGCAGCGAGGGACAGGGGCACACTGAAGCTTTCTTT	CASSEGQGHTEAFF
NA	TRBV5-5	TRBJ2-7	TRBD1	TGTGCCAGCAGCGCTCGGGGACAGGGAGGGGTGCAGTACTTC	CASSARGQGGVQYF
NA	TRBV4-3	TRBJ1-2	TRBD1	TGCGCCAGCAGCCAAGTTGCCAGGGGGGACTATGGCTACACCTTC	CASSQVARGDYGYTF
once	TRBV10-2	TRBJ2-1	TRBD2	TGCGCCAGCAGTCCGACTAGCGACTACAATGAGCAGTTCTTC	CASSPTSDYNEQFF
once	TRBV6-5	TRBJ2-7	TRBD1	TGTGCCAGCACCGGGACAGGGGCCAACTCCTACGAGCAGTACTTC	CASTGTGANSYEQYF
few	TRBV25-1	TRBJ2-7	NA	TGTGCCAGCAGTCCCCCGGGTGTCTACGAGCAGTACTTC	CASSPPGVYEQYF
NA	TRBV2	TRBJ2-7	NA	TGTGCCAGCAGTGAAGTTGGGGGGGAGCAGTACTTC	CASSEVGGEQYF
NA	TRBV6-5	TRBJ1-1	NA	TGTGCCAGCAGTTACGGGGGGGCCGGAAACACTGAAGCTTTCTTT	CASSYGGAGNTEAFF
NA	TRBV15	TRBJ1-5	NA	TGTGCCACCAGCAGAGATAAGCGAAGGCAGGGGTTTGATCAGCCCCAGCATTTT	CATSRDKRRQGFDQPQHF
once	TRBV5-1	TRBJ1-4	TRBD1	TGCGCCAGCAGCGTGGACAGGGCAACTAATGAAAAACTGTTTTTT	CASSVDRATNEKLFF
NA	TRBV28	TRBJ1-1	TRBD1	TGTGCCAGCAGTTTAAGTACCGGGACAGTGGGGAGGCTGGTTCTAAACACTGAAGCTTTCTTT	CASSLSTGTVGRLVLNTEAFF
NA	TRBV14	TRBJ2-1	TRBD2	TGTGCCAGCAGCGAGTGGACTAGCGGGATGTACAATGAGCAGTTCTTC	CASSEWTSGMYNEQFF
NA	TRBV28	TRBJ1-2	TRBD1	TGCGCCAGCAGTACTTGGGACAGACTATTTAACTATGGCTACACCTTC	CASSTWDRLFNYGYTF
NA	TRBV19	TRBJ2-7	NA	TGTGCCAGTAGCCCAGCGTTTTCCTACGAGCAGTACTTC	CASSPAFSYEQYF
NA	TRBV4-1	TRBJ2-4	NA	TGCGCCAGCAGCCTGGGCGTTATGGGACTAGCCAAAAACATTCAGTACTTC	CASSLGVMGLAKNIQYF
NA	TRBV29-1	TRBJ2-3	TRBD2	TGCAGCGTTGAGCGGGGGAGCACAGATACGCAGTATTTT	CSVERGSTDTQYF
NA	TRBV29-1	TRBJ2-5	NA	TGCAGCGTTGAAAAAACCAGCGGGGAGACCCAGTACTTC	CSVEKTSGETQYF
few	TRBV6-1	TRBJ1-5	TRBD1	TGTGCCAGCAGTTCTCACAGGGGAAGCAATCAGCCCCAGCATTTT	CASSSHRGSNQPQHF
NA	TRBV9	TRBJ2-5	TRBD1	TGTGCCAGCAGCGTAGCAGGGGGATTGTATGAGACCCAGTACTTC	CASSVAGGLYETQYF
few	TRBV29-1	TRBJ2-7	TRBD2	TGCAGCGGGGTGGCGGGAGGGTCCGACGAGCAGTACTTC	CSGVAGGSDEQYF
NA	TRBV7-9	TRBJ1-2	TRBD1	TGTGCCAGCAGCTTAGAACAGGGGCTGGGTGGCTACACCTTC	CASSLEQGLGGYTF
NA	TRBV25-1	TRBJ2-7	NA	TGTGCCAGCAGTGAATATGGCAGCTACGAGCAGTACTTC	CASSEYGSYEQYF
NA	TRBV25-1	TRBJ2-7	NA	TGTGCCAGCAGTGAGTTCCCCGACAGGCCCACCTACGAGCAGTACTTC	CASSEFPDRPTYEQYF
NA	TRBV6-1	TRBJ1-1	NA	TGTGCCAGCAGTCGCGCCCAGGGAGCTTTCTTT	CASSRAQGAFF
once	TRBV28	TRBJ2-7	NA	TGTGCCAGCAGTTCCCCAACTCCGGGGATCCACGAGCAGTACTTC	CASSSPTPGIHEQYF
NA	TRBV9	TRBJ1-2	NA	TGTGCCAGCAGCGTAGTGAGCTATGGCTACACCTTC	CASSVVSYGYTF
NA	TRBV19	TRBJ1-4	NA	TGTGCCAGTGGCGGGATTCTGGGAACTAATGAAAAACTGTTTTTT	CASGGILGTNEKLFF
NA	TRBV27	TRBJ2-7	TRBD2	TGTGCCAGCAGTCTCCTGGCTAGAGCGGGAGGGCCCAACGAGCAGTACTTC	CASSLLARAGGPNEQYF
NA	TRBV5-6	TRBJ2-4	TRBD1	TGTGCCAGCAGCCCAGGGGGTATTGACGGGGTACTAGCCAAAAACATTCAGTACTTC	CASSPGGIDGVLAKNIQYF
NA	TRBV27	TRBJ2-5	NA	TGTGCCAGCACACCCACGGCAGGGGAGACCCAGTACTTC	CASTPTAGETQYF
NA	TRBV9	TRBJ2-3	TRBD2	TGTGCCAGCAGCTCCCGGACTAGCGGGGGGATTAGCACAGATACGCAGTATTTT	CASSSRTSGGISTDTQYF
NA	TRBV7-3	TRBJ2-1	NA	TGTGCCAGCAGCTTCGGGAGCTCCTACAATGAGCAGTTCTTC	CASSFGSSYNEQFF
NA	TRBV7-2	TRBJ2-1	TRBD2	TGTGCCAGCAGCTTCCAGCGGGAATCGCGCTTGCAGTTCTTC	CASSFQRESRLQFF
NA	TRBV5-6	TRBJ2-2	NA	TGTGCCAGCAGCGTTGAGCTTCGAGGCACCGGGGAGCTGTTTTTT	CASSVELRGTGELFF
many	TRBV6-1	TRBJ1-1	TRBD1	TGTGCCAGCAGTGAGTGGACAGGAAACACTGAAGCTTTCTTT	CASSEWTGNTEAFF
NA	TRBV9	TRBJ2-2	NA	TGTGCCAGCAGCGGCAGGGGGGTGGGCACCGGGGAGCTGTTTTTT	CASSGRGVGTGELFF
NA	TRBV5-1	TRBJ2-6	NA	TGCGCCAGCAGCCGACCGCAGGCCTCTGGGGCCAACGTCCTGACTTTC	CASSRPQASGANVLTF
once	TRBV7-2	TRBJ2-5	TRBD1	TGTGCCAGCAGCCGTCAGGGGGCCGAAGAGACCCAGTACTTC	CASSRQGAEETQYF
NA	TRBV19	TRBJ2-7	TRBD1	TGTGCCAGTAGTATCGCGACAGGGGGCGTGGACGAGCAGTACTTC	CASSIATGGVDEQYF
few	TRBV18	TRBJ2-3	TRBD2	TGTGCCAGCTCATCTACTAGCGGGAGGGACTATACGCAGTATTTT	CASSSTSGRDYTQYF
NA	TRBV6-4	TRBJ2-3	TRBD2	TGTGCCAGCAGCTTGACTAGCGGGAGCACAGATACGCAGTATTTT	CASSLTSGSTDTQYF
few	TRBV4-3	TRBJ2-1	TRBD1	TGCGCCAGCAGCCAAGAACAGGGGCTCTCCTACAATGAGCAGTTCTTC	CASSQEQGLSYNEQFF
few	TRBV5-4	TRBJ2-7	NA	TGTGCCAGCAGCTTGGCGCCGTTGGACTATAGCGAGCAGTACTTC	CASSLAPLDYSEQYF
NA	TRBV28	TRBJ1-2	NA	TGTGCCAGCAGTTTAACCCGGGGGGGAGGGAACTATGGCTACACCTTC	CASSLTRGGGNYGYTF
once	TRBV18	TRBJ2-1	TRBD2	TGTGCCAGCTCACAAACTAGCGGGACGGCGAATGAGCAGTTCTTC	CASSQTSGTANEQFF
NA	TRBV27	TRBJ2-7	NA	TGTGCCAGCAGTTTAGGGGGCCCTTTCTACGAGCAGTACTTC	CASSLGGPFYEQYF
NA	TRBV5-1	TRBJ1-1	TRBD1	TGCGCCAGCAGCGAACAGGGGAGGACTGAAGCTTTCTTT	CASSEQGRTEAFF
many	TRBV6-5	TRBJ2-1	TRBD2	TGTGCCAGCAGTTACGGACTAGCGGGAGGAGGTAAAAAGTTCTTC	CASSYGLAGGGKKFF
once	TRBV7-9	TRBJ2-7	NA	TGTGCCAGCGAGCCACTTCTTTTCTACGAGCAGTACTTC	CASEPLLFYEQYF